The 14 T cell receptor beta chains below all came from one sample that was sequenced in a study of blood T cell repertoires in COVID-19 (dated by TCRdb to the early 2020s). The library was prepared using the immunoSEQ multiplex PCR assay. This immuneACCESS table, as held by TCRdb, lists in-frame sequences with V and J called but not all clones. Of the missing ones, under half trace to an unresolved V gene in checked studies; the others have no known cause. Here the sample has some 160,000 clones; approximately 80% occur a single time. Around 6.5% of the sample belongs to the ten largest clones. The sequenced sample consisted of PBMCs or T cells enriched from blood (not recorded which). All receptors come from a woman between 35 and 50 years old who had recovered from COVID-19.

The gene calls are TRBV7-9 and TRBJ2-1, with a possible D match to TRBD2 (6 bases). This CDR3 comprises 15 residues. In germline, CDR1 is SEHNR, CDR2 FQNEAQ (reference sequence). V lost 1 base, J lost 8 bases, and 15 bases lay in between. The CDR3 loop is CASSLVASELDEQFF. The CDR3 DNA sequence: TGTGCCAGCAGCTTAGTGGCTAGCGAGTTGGATGAGCAGTTCTTC.

V and J are TRBV30 and TRBJ1-2; TRBD1 might be the D (6 bases). Trimming pared 3 bases from V and 6 bases from J, leaving 11 bases between. The CDR3 contains 12 residues. In germline, CDR1 is GTSNPN, CDR2 SVGIG (reference sequence). This CDR3 is CAWRQGWDGYTF. The CDR3 DNA follows: TGTGCCTGGAGGCAGGGGTGGGATGGCTACACCTTC.

The V gene is TRBV19, the J gene TRBJ2-2; 15 bases fit TRBD2. CDR3 length equals 19 residues. Germline loops: CDR1 LNHDA, CDR2 SQIVND (reference sequence). V was pared by 5 bases and J by 5 bases, with 12 bases of the junction left unmatched. CDR3 region: CASSAPGTSGRQGTGELFF. The CDR3 DNA follows: TGTGCCAGTAGTGCCCCCGGGACTAGCGGGAGGCAGGGGACCGGGGAGCTGTTTTTT.

CDR3 DNA sequence: TGTGCCAGCGACCTCCAGGGGGGAGGTGAAGCTTTCTTT. Protein sequence: CASDLQGGGEAFF. The V call is TRBV19, the J call TRBJ1-1; 7 nucleotides align to TRBD1. The J segment lost 7 bases and the V segment lost 9 bases, leaving 11 bases of the junction unmatched. CDR3 length: 13 residues. The V gene's germline CDR1 is LNHDA and CDR2 SQIVND (reference sequence).

J is TRBJ2-2 and V is TRBV12-3 or TRBV12-4, with TRBD1 matching 8 bases. After removal of 10 bases from V and 3 bases from J, the junction contained 4 bases not matched to a gene. This CDR3 region has 13 residues. The CDR3 nucleotides are TGTGCCACCAGGGACAGGCACACCGGGGAGCTGTTTTTT. Residues: CATRDRHTGELFF.

The genes are TRBV6-5 and TRBJ1-5; 7 nucleotides line up with TRBD1. CDR1 is MNHEY, CDR2 SVGAGI, per germline. CDR3 length: 15 amino acids. After removal of 6 bases from V and 1 base from J, the junction contained 6 bases not matched to a gene. The CDR3 loop reads CASRLQGHSNQPQHF. As DNA, the CDR3 is TGTGCCAGCAGATTACAGGGGCACAGCAATCAGCCCCAGCATTTT.

This chain connects TRBV11-2 to TRBJ1-1; 7 positions agree with TRBD1. This CDR3 contains 14 residues. CDR1 and CDR2 (germline): SGHAT, FQNNGV. V gave up 3 bases and J gave up 5 bases; unmatched junction bases: 6. CDR3 protein: CASSLVQGVTEAFF. Written as DNA, the CDR3 is TGTGCCAGCAGCTTGGTCCAGGGGGTAACTGAAGCTTTCTTT.

The genes are TRBV29-1 and TRBJ2-1, with TRBD2 identical over 9 bases. Germline trimming cut 4 bases from V and 3 bases from J; bases unmatched to any gene: 10. This CDR3 is 16 amino acids long. CDR1 is SQVTM, CDR2 ANQGSEA, per germline. CDR3 nucleotide sequence: TGCAGCGTTGCTGATCCGGGACTAGCAAACTACAATGAGCAGTTCTTC. This translates into CSVADPGLANYNEQFF.

This clone was detected once. This chain connects TRBV27 to TRBJ2-1; 9 bases match TRBD1. The V and J ends lost 6 bases and 7 bases, in that order; junction bases with no gene match: 13. The germline V gene has CDR1 MNHEY and CDR2 SMNVEV (reference sequence). This CDR3 is 16 amino acids long. The CDR3 coding sequence is TGTGCCAGCAGGCTTACCGGACAGGGGAAGCCGAATGAGCAGTTCTTC. Encoded protein: CASRLTGQGKPNEQFF.

The chain couples TRBV30 to TRBJ1-2, with a weak D call TRBD1 (5 bases). Per the germline V gene, CDR1 is GTSNPN and CDR2 is SVGIG (reference sequence). V gave up 0 bases and J gave up 4 bases, with 6 bases separating them. The CDR3 has 12 amino acids. In DNA form, the CDR3 reads TGTGCCTGGAGTGTAGGGGCCTATGGCTACACCTTC. It is translated as CAWSVGAYGYTF.

This clone was seen just once. This rearrangement joins TRBV2 to TRBJ1-2; the match to TRBD1 covers 7 bases. CDR1 is SNHLY, CDR2 FYNNEI, per germline. V dropped 5 bases and J dropped 4; count of bases not matched to a gene: 7. CDR3 length: 14 residues. The CDR3 spells CASSLDRSTYGYTF. The DNA of the CDR3 is TGTGCCAGCAGTTTGGACAGGTCCACCTATGGCTACACCTTC.

The chain carries TRBV28 and TRBJ1-3; D remains unclear. The CDR3 runs to 11 residues. CDR1 and CDR2 from the germline V gene are MDHEN and SYDVKM. The V end lost 3 bases, the J end lost 11 bases, and 8 bases lay between the germline ends. The CDR3 coding sequence is TGTGCCAGCAGTTTCGCCTCGGCCATATATTTT. Its translation: CASSFASAIYF.

A single count supports this clone. The chain's CDR3 is CASSTTSPNTGELFF. In DNA form, the CDR3 reads TGCGCCAGCAGCACGACTAGCCCGAACACCGGGGAGCTGTTTTTT. This rearrangement joins TRBV4-1 to TRBJ2-2; 7 bases agree with TRBD2. This CDR3 is 15 amino acids long. Trimming at V came to 5 bases and at J to 0 bases, leaving 3 bases not matched to a gene. The germline CDR1 and CDR2 sequences are MGHRA and YSYEKL.

The chain is built from TRBV5-5 and TRBJ2-1; 8 nucleotides line up with TRBD1. CDR1 and CDR2 from the germline V gene are SGHKS and YYEKEE (reference sequence). This CDR3 has 15 amino acids. V was pared by 4 bases and J by 4 bases, with 7 bases of the junction left unmatched. The DNA for the CDR3 is TGTGCCAGCAGCCTAGAGGGACAGGAGTACAATGAGCAGTTCTTC. It encodes CASSLEGQEYNEQFF.